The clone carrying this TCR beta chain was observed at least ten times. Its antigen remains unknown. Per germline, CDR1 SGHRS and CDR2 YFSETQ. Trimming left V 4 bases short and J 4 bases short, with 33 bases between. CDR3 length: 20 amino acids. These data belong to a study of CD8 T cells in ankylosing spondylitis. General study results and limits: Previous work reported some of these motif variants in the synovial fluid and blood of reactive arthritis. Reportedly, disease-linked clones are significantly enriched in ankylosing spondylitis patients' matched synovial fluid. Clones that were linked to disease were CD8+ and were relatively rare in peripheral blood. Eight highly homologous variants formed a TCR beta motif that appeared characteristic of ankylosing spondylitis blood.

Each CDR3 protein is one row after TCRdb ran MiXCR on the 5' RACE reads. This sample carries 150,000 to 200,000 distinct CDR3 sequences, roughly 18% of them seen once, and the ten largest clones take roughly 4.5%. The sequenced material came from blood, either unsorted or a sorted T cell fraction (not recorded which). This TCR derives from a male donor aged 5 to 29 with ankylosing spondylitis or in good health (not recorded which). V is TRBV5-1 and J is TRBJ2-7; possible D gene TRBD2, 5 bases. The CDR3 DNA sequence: TGCGCCAGCAGCCCGGACGGAGGAGGAGACGTACCATCTTTCTTTTACGAGCAGTACTTC. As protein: CASSPDGGGDVPSFFYEQYF.